These T cell receptor beta chains were read from a single sample in a study of T cell repertoires in cytomegalovirus infection. Their antigens remain unidentified. TCRdb itself ran the reads through MiXCR, one entry per CDR3 protein. The data contain 300,000 to 400,000 distinct CDR3 sequences, 20% to 25% of them singletons. The sequencing here drew on cultured PBMCs, taken from culture after CMV antigen stimulation. The receptors stem from a human donor in good health (CMV status not recorded). Some clones in this sample may be carry-over from other donors' samples. Both conserved end residues are part of each CDR3.

j_call | v_call | cdr3_aa
TRBJ2-3 | TRBV7-2 | CASSLVFSPDTQYF
TRBJ1-1 | TRBV28 | CASSGTGHSEAFF
TRBJ2-5 | TRBV28 | CASSPPALETQYF
TRBJ1-2 | TRBV7-6 | CASSFPDRGYTF
TRBJ2-1 | TRBV27 | CASRQGSGSYNEQFF
TRBJ1-2 | TRBV7-9 | CASSPVGDIGYTF
TRBJ2-2 | TRBV19 | CASRDWTGHTGELFF
TRBJ2-7 | TRBV7-2 | CASSSYTGEQYF
TRBJ1-1 | TRBV19 | CATEWGGGMNTEAFF
TRBJ1-3 | TRBV5-4 | CASSSGQASGNTIYF
TRBJ1-5 | TRBV28 | CASSDGGNQPQHF
- | TRBV7-3 | CASSSKIADTQHF
TRBJ2-2 | TRBV7-9 | CASTLRGNTGELFF
TRBJ2-7 | TRBV7-2 | CASRIRSGGGISYEQYF
TRBJ2-3 | TRBV24-1 | CATSDSGTSGSRPDTQYF
TRBJ1-4 | TRBV18 | CASSPPGTGPGNEKLFF
TRBJ1-2 | TRBV12-3/TRBV12-4 | CASSLVNGGGYTF
TRBJ1-1 | TRBV19 | CASSTRDRTPRLNTEAFF
TRBJ2-4 | TRBV7-2 | CASSRGTSGPPVDF
TRBJ2-1 | TRBV7-9 | CASSPGLPSYNEQFF
TRBJ2-1 | TRBV7-9 | CASTPSGSDNEQFF
TRBJ2-2 | TRBV12-3/TRBV12-4 | CASSLAIVELFF
TRBJ2-1 | TRBV7-7 | CASSSGLAGAEQFF
TRBJ2-1 | TRBV7-2 | CASRTLAGMIYEQFF
TRBJ2-1 | TRBV7-9 | CASSLENEQCF
TRBJ2-3 | TRBV29-1 | CSVWGGPTDTQYF
TRBJ2-5 | TRBV5-1 | CASSRGSTGTETQYF
TRBJ2-5 | TRBV7-2 | CASSLAGRGQTQYF
TRBJ1-5 | TRBV2 | CASSLPKSGQGIYSNQPQHF
TRBJ2-5 | TRBV7-2 | CASSLVVGGKETQYF
TRBJ2-7 | TRBV7-6 | CASSPAFSTYYEQYF
TRBJ1-1 | TRBV7-8 | CASSLAGWGTEAFF
TRBJ1-1 | TRBV6-6 | CASSYPGPNTEAFF
TRBJ1-2 | TRBV5-4 | CASSDITGQGYGYTF
TRBJ2-3 | TRBV7-6 | CASTPMAGGLTDTQYF
TRBJ1-5 | TRBV5-1 | CASSLAGTDFSNQPQHF
TRBJ1-1 | TRBV20-1 | CSATGALGNTEAFF
TRBJ2-3 | TRBV7-6 | CASSLSIAGVSDTQYF
TRBJ2-3 | TRBV7-6 | CASSLKQRGATDTQYF
TRBJ1-4 | TRBV7-2 | CASSPQRNNEKLFF
TRBJ1-6 | TRBV9 | CASSVRTSNSPLHF
TRBJ2-7 | TRBV4-1 | CASSQGLAGGYEQYF
TRBJ1-1 | TRBV29-1 | CSVGVSSTEAFF
TRBJ1-2 | TRBV7-4 | CASSLEERTNF
TRBJ2-5 | TRBV2 | CASIRGLAGETQYF
TRBJ2-1 | TRBV5-4 | CASSSGTSGTSSYNEQFF
TRBJ2-1 | TRBV6-2/TRBV6-3 | CASSLGTSVHTYNEQFF
TRBJ1-6 | TRBV6-5 | CASRQDRVIYNSPLHF
TRBJ2-3 | TRBV6-6 | CASSYSIATSDTQYF
TRBJ2-1 | TRBV11-3 | CASSLASGAHNEQFF
TRBJ2-1 | TRBV9 | CASSPRSPAGGNNEQFF
TRBJ2-1 | TRBV20-1 | CSARDGLARVRSYNEQFF
TRBJ1-4 | TRBV28 | CASSSGQDPNEKLFF